The 24 T cell receptor beta chains below were found in one sample sequenced in a study of blood T cell repertoires in COVID-19. TCRdb keeps only in-frame clones here, not all; method: immunoSEQ multiplex PCR. This sample has 250,000 to 300,000 clones, with 80% to 95% found just once. Input material: peripheral blood. These receptors came from a woman under 40 with COVID-19, enrolled during active disease.

The chain carries TRBV7-8 and TRBJ1-4; D is unclear. V dropped 3 bases and J dropped 8 bases, with 16 bases sitting between them. Germline-derived CDR1 and CDR2 are SGHVS and FQNEAQ. This CDR3 region has 15 residues. The DNA of the CDR3 is TGTGCCAGCAGCTTGGCAGGCCTTCCGGCGGAAAAACTGTTTTTT. This gives the protein CASSLAGLPAEKLFF.

The chain has TRBV7-8 and TRBJ1-1; tentative D call: TRBD1 (5 bases). Germline CDR1 and CDR2: SGHVS and FQNEAQ. The V end was cut by 4 bases, the J end by 7 bases, with 13 bases between. The CDR3 is 13 amino acids. The CDR3 DNA follows: TGTGCCAGCAGCTCAGTAGGGCAGGGTGAAGCTTTCTTT. This gives the protein CASSSVGQGEAFF.

The chain is built from TRBV28 and TRBJ1-2; the D gene is possibly TRBD1 (6 bases). Trimming took off 7 bases at V and 1 base at J, with 16 bases between the two ends. The germline V gene encodes CDR1 MDHEN and CDR2 SYDVKM. The length of the CDR3 is 15 residues. For the CDR3, the DNA is TGTGCCAGCAATGGGGGCCTCCAGAGTAACTATGGCTACACCTTC. This codes for CASNGGLQSNYGYTF.

In regard to this clone: Other DNA sequences of this sample code for an identical CDR3. The chain couples TRBV5-1 to TRBJ1-1, with a possible D match to TRBD1 (6 bases). Germline V gene sequence: CDR1 SGHRS, CDR2 YFSETQ. The CDR3 runs to 13 residues. V shed 3 bases and J shed 2 bases, with 8 bases lying between them. In DNA, the CDR3 is TGCGCCAGCAGCTCCAGGGGTAACACTGAAGCTTTCTTT. This sequence encodes CASSSRGNTEAFF.

The chain recombines TRBV19 with TRBJ2-5; the match to TRBD2 covers 10 bases. V gave up 5 bases and J gave up 5 bases; unmatched junction bases: 14. CDR1 LNHDA and CDR2 SQIVND come from the germline V gene (reference sequence). This CDR3 has 17 residues. This CDR3 is CASSPPGLAVLWETQYF. Here the CDR3 DNA reads TGTGCCAGTAGTCCTCCTGGACTAGCGGTATTATGGGAGACCCAGTACTTC.

The chain joins TRBV27 to TRBJ2-7; D might be TRBD2 (7 bases). Per germline, CDR1 MNHEY and CDR2 SMNVEV (reference sequence). This CDR3 comprises 15 residues. V lost 3 bases to trimming and J lost 3 bases, with 15 bases between them. CDR3 DNA: TGTGCCAGCAGTTTTCGAGGGGGAGGGGTCTACGAGCAGTACTTC. Protein product: CASSFRGGGVYEQYF.

The rearrangement links TRBV10-1 to TRBJ1-1; 7 nucleotides align to TRBD1. The J segment lost 4 bases and the V segment lost 5 bases, leaving 7 bases of the junction unmatched. Germline V CDR1 and CDR2: WNHNN, SYGVQD (reference sequence). The CDR3 is 14 amino acids. CDR3 nucleotide sequence: TGCGCCAGCAGTTTCACAGGGGAGGTCACTGAAGCTTTCTTT. Translation gives CASSFTGEVTEAFF.

The chain employs TRBV7-2 and TRBJ1-4, with D tentatively TRBD1 (5 bases). The V gene's germline CDR1 is SGHTA and CDR2 FQGNSA. The CDR3 loop spans 15 amino acids. Trimming stripped 4 bases from V and 7 bases from J, with 16 bases between. The CDR3 reads CASSYPGEWGEKLFF. CDR3 nucleotides: TGTGCCAGCAGCTACCCGGGGGAGTGGGGTGAAAAACTGTTTTTT.

The rearrangement links TRBV7-9 to TRBJ1-2, with D perhaps TRBD1 (5 bases). Between the trimmed V and J ends, which lost 1 base and 8 bases, there was a span of 11 bases. Germline assignment: CDR1 SEHNR and CDR2 FQNEAQ (reference sequence). This CDR3 contains 13 residues. The CDR3 protein is CASSLGQQGGYTF. The CDR3 coding sequence is TGTGCCAGCAGCTTAGGACAGCAGGGCGGCTACACCTTC.

CDR3: CASGPRTLSYEQYF. CDR3 nucleotide sequence: TGTGCCAGCGGACCTCGGACACTCTCCTACGAGCAGTACTTC. V usage is TRBV11-1 and J usage is TRBJ2-7; D is perhaps TRBD1 (5 bases). CDR1 and CDR2 (germline): SGHAT, FQDESV (reference sequence). V lost 8 bases and J lost 0, with 14 bases in between. This CDR3 is built from 14 residues.

V and J are TRBV2 and TRBJ2-1; 7 bases align to TRBD2. Germline CDR1 and CDR2: SNHLY and FYNNEI. This CDR3 region has 15 residues. V gave up 1 base and J gave up 6 bases; unmatched junction bases: 6. The CDR3 spells CASSEGASGANEQFF. CDR3 bases: TGTGCCAGCAGTGAAGGGGCTAGCGGAGCCAATGAGCAGTTCTTC.

This rearrangement joins TRBV28 to TRBJ1-5; D unresolved. The CDR3 extends over 16 amino acids. Trimming removed 6 bases at V and 1 base at J, with 16 bases between. Germline V gives CDR1 MDHEN, CDR2 SYDVKM. The CDR3 reads CASSRRVTESNQPQHF. The CDR3 DNA reads TGTGCCAGCAGCCGCCGCGTGACGGAGAGCAATCAGCCCCAGCATTTT.

The chain combines TRBV27 with TRBJ2-1; 11 bases are shared with TRBD2. The V gene end was trimmed by 1 base and the J gene end by 5 bases; junction bases not matched to a gene: 4. The CDR3 runs to 16 residues. Germline values: CDR1 MNHEY, CDR2 SMNVEV (reference sequence). The CDR3 DNA sequence: TGTGCCAGCAGTTTATTGACTAGCGGGACTAACAATGAGCAGTTCTTC. The encoded protein is CASSLLTSGTNNEQFF.

The genes are TRBV7-7 and TRBJ2-1; tentatively, D is TRBD1 (6 bases). The CDR3 length is 13 residues. From germline, CDR1 is SSHAT and CDR2 FNYEAQ (reference sequence). V was pared by 5 bases and J by 9 bases, with 14 bases between. CDR3 amino acids: CASSAQGSGEQFF. The CDR3 DNA is TGTGCCAGCAGCGCACAGGGTTCTGGTGAGCAGTTCTTC.

V gene TRBV29-1 combines with J gene TRBJ2-1; 8 positions agree with TRBD1. V was pared by 7 bases and J by 7 bases, with 6 bases of the junction left unmatched. In germline, CDR1 is SQVTM, CDR2 ANQGSEA. CDR3 length: 12 amino acids. The CDR3 DNA reads as TGCAGCGCTTCGGACAGGGTGAATGAGCAGTTCTTC. The encoded protein is CSASDRVNEQFF.

V usage is TRBV11-2 and J usage is TRBJ2-1, with TRBD2 matching 11 bases. Germline CDR1 SGHAT, CDR2 FQNNGV. The CDR3 sequence is 15 residues long. The V and J ends lost 4 bases and 7 bases, in that order; junction bases with no gene match: 6. The CDR3 DNA is TGTGCCAGCAGCTATACTAGCGGGAGTGGGAATGAGCAGTTCTTC. Translation gives CASSYTSGSGNEQFF.

V is TRBV6-5 and J is TRBJ2-5, with 7 positions matching TRBD2. Germline V gene sequence: CDR1 MNHEY, CDR2 SVGAGI. The V gene end was trimmed by 7 bases and the J gene end by 6 bases; junction bases not matched to a gene: 5. This CDR3 region has 12 residues. The chain's CDR3 is CASMGGLKTQYF. DNA for the CDR3: TGTGCCAGCATGGGGGGGTTAAAGACCCAGTACTTC.

The gene calls are TRBV19 and TRBJ1-5; the D is unclear. In germline, CDR1 is LNHDA, CDR2 SQIVND (reference sequence). Trimming left V 3 bases short and J 2 bases short, with 11 bases between. The CDR3 length is 15 residues. CDR3 nucleotide sequence: TGTGCCAGTAGTATGTCAGGTTATGGCAATCAGCCCCAGCATTTT. The encoded protein is CASSMSGYGNQPQHF.

V usage is TRBV5-4 and J usage is TRBJ2-5; 12 nucleotides line up with TRBD2. Germline CDR1 and CDR2: SGHNT and YYREEE (reference sequence). V shed 2 bases, J shed 4 bases, and the junction held 6 bases outside the gene matches. CDR3 size: 16 residues. The CDR3 reads CASSFGGTSGRETQYF. The DNA of the CDR3 is TGTGCCAGCAGCTTCGGGGGGACTAGCGGGCGAGAGACCCAGTACTTC. The full variable domain, with the rest looked up from reference TRBV5-4 and TRBJ2-5, is ETGVTQSPTHLIKTRGQQVTLRCSSQSGHNTVSWYQQALGQGPQFIFQYYREEENGRGNFPPRFSGLQFPNYSSELNVNALELDDSALYLCASSFGGTSGRETQYFGPGTRLLVL.

V gene TRBV2 combines with J gene TRBJ2-7; tentative D call: TRBD1 (5 bases). Germline V gives CDR1 SNHLY, CDR2 FYNNEI. The CDR3 covers 12 residues. Between the trimmed V and J ends, which lost 5 bases and 6 bases, there was a span of 11 bases. In DNA form, the CDR3 reads TGTGCCAGCAGTCCCGACAGTCTCGAGCAGTACTTC. Amino acid sequence: CASSPDSLEQYF. The full variable domain, completed using reference TRBV2 and TRBJ2-7, is EPEVTQTPSHQVTQMGQEVILRCVPISNHLYFYWYRQILGQKVEFLVSFYNNEISEKSEIFDDQFSVERPDGSNFTLKIRSTKLEDSAMYFCASSPDSLEQYFGPGTRLTVT.

The chain employs TRBV6-5 and TRBJ1-4, with TRBD1 identical over 7 bases. The CDR3 totals 14 residues. Germline V CDR1 and CDR2: MNHEY, SVGAGI. The junction had 5 bases not matched to a gene; V was cut back by 6 bases and J by 4 bases. CDR3 in DNA: TGTGCCAGCAGACGACAGGGCCTTAATGAAAAACTGTTTTTT. This translates into CASRRQGLNEKLFF.

The genes are TRBV24-1 and TRBJ2-1; TRBD1 matches 8 bases. This CDR3 contains 15 residues. J gave up 4 bases and V 9 bases, and 10 bases lay outside the gene matches. Germline-derived CDR1 and CDR2 are KGHDR and SFDVKD. As DNA, the CDR3 is TGTGCCACCCCTTGGGGAGACAGGGGTTACAATGAGCAGTTCTTC. Translating gives CATPWGDRGYNEQFF.

This clone was recorded once. V and J are TRBV2 and TRBJ2-3; 12 positions match TRBD2. Germline loops: CDR1 SNHLY, CDR2 FYNNEI. V gave up 5 bases and J gave up 6 bases; unmatched junction bases: 9. The CDR3 length is 16 residues. CDR3 in DNA: TGTGCCAGCAGTAAACTGACTAGCGGGAGTGCTGATACGCAGTATTTT. This translates into CASSKLTSGSADTQYF. Based on the CDR3 plus reference TRBV2 and TRBJ2-3, the full variable domain is EPEVTQTPSHQVTQMGQEVILRCVPISNHLYFYWYRQILGQKVEFLVSFYNNEISEKSEIFDDQFSVERPDGSNFTLKIRSTKLEDSAMYFCASSKLTSGSADTQYFGPGTRLTVL.

The chain links TRBV6-2 or TRBV6-3 to TRBJ2-5; the match to TRBD2 covers 11 bases. This CDR3 has 15 amino acids. The germline CDR1 and CDR2 sequences are MNHEY and SVGEGT. J gave up 4 bases and V 6 bases, and 7 bases lay outside the gene matches. The CDR3 region is CASSSGLAGLETQYF. As DNA, the CDR3 is TGTGCCAGCAGCTCAGGACTAGCGGGCCTAGAGACCCAGTACTTC.